The rows below give T cell receptor beta chains drawn from one sample of a study of blood T cells in healthy people across ages. Each CDR3 protein is one row after TCRdb ran MiXCR on the 5' RACE reads. The repertoire has roughly 830,000 distinct CDR3 sequences, less than 80% of them found once; the top ten carry 28%. What was sequenced was blood. The source is a man under 40 in good health. The CDR3 runs from the conserved cysteine through the conserved F or W. The D gene is left open where the match is weak. For some rows the clone size is stated as once, few or many, or as a class when expanded; others skip it.

V gene: TRBV6-5; J gene: TRBJ2-7; clone size: few; D gene: NA; CDR3 DNA: TGTGCCAGCAGTTACCAGGACTCCTACGAGCAGTACTTC; CDR3 protein: CASSYQDSYEQYF
V gene: TRBV2; J gene: TRBJ2-5; clone size: NA; D gene: NA; CDR3 DNA: TGTGCCAGCAGTCGACAGGAAGCGGCCGTGGAGACCCAGTACTTC; CDR3 protein: CASSRQEAAVETQYF
V gene: TRBV20-1; J gene: TRBJ1-1; clone size: NA; D gene: TRBD1; CDR3 DNA: TGCAGTGCTAGAGAGGGACAGGGGTCCACTGAAGCTTTCTTT; CDR3 protein: CSAREGQGSTEAFF
V gene: TRBV28; J gene: TRBJ2-1; clone size: NA; D gene: NA; CDR3 DNA: TGTGCCAGCAGTTTAACAGGGTATGGGAATGAGCAGTTCTTC; CDR3 protein: CASSLTGYGNEQFF
V gene: TRBV4-1; J gene: TRBJ2-1; clone size: NA; D gene: NA; CDR3 DNA: TGCGCCAGCAGCCACGTCGGTAGGGAGGTACGGAATGAGCAGTTCTTC; CDR3 protein: CASSHVGREVRNEQFF
V gene: TRBV4-2; J gene: TRBJ2-7; clone size: NA; D gene: NA; CDR3 DNA: TGTGCCAGCAGCCAAGATACAAACACCCGCTACGAGCAGTACTTC; CDR3 protein: CASSQDTNTRYEQYF
V gene: TRBV6-2/TRBV6-3; J gene: TRBJ2-1; clone size: few; D gene: TRBD2; CDR3 DNA: TGTGCCAGCAGGCGGGGGGGCTTTGCCAATGAGCAGTTCTTC; CDR3 protein: CASRRGGFANEQFF
V gene: TRBV28; J gene: TRBJ2-6; clone size: few; D gene: NA; CDR3 DNA: TGTGCCAGCAGTTCTATCCAGAGCTCTGGGGCCAACGTCCTGACTTTC; CDR3 protein: CASSSIQSSGANVLTF
V gene: TRBV7-2; J gene: TRBJ1-5; clone size: NA; D gene: TRBD1; CDR3 DNA: TGTGCCAGCAGCCTAAAGGGGGCAGAACAGCTCCAGCATTTT; CDR3 protein: CASSLKGAEQLQHF
V gene: TRBV15; J gene: TRBJ2-3; clone size: once; D gene: TRBD2; CDR3 DNA: TGTGCCACCAGCTCTACGGCAGGCGGGGGGGCCTTAGATACGCAGTATTTT; CDR3 protein: CATSSTAGGGALDTQYF
V gene: TRBV29-1; J gene: TRBJ2-7; clone size: NA; D gene: NA; CDR3 DNA: TGCAGCGCGACCGTGGCCTACGAGCAGTACTTC; CDR3 protein: CSATVAYEQYF
V gene: TRBV7-9; J gene: TRBJ2-3; clone size: once; D gene: NA; CDR3 DNA: TGTGCCAGCGGACTCCCAGTCGGAGATACGCTGTATTTT; CDR3 protein: CASGLPVGDTLYF
V gene: TRBV4-3; J gene: TRBJ2-6; clone size: NA; D gene: TRBD2; CDR3 DNA: TGCGCCAGCAGCCCCCTCGGTAGCGGGGTCTATGGGGCCAACGTCCCGACTTTC; CDR3 protein: CASSPLGSGVYGANVPTF
V gene: TRBV5-1; J gene: TRBJ2-7; clone size: NA; D gene: NA; CDR3 DNA: TGCGCCAGCAGCTTCACCCAAGGGCCCTACGAGCAGTACTTC; CDR3 protein: CASSFTQGPYEQYF
V gene: TRBV13; J gene: TRBJ2-1; clone size: NA; D gene: TRBD2; CDR3 DNA: TGTGCCAGCAGCTACGATCCTACTAGCGGGGGATACAATGAGCAGTTCTTC; CDR3 protein: CASSYDPTSGGYNEQFF
V gene: TRBV4-3; J gene: TRBJ2-7; clone size: NA; D gene: NA; CDR3 DNA: TGCGCCAGCAGCCAAGATGTCACGCAAGCTTCCTACGAGCAGTACTTC; CDR3 protein: CASSQDVTQASYEQYF
V gene: TRBV7-3; J gene: TRBJ1-5; clone size: many; D gene: NA; CDR3 DNA: TGTGCCAGCAGACCGGGACTCCATAATCAGCCCCAGCATTTT; CDR3 protein: CASRPGLHNQPQHF
V gene: TRBV5-1; J gene: TRBJ2-3; clone size: few; D gene: TRBD2; CDR3 DNA: TGCGCCACCGCCCCAGCGGGGGGGCGCACAGATACGCAGTATTTT; CDR3 protein: CATAPAGGRTDTQYF
V gene: TRBV12-3/TRBV12-4; J gene: TRBJ2-3; clone size: NA; D gene: NA; CDR3 DNA: TGTGCCAGCAGTCCGCTGGGCAGAGCAGATACGCAGTATTTT; CDR3 protein: CASSPLGRADTQYF
V gene: TRBV29-1; J gene: TRBJ2-7; clone size: NA; D gene: NA; CDR3 DNA: TGCAGCGTTGAACGGGTAGCCACCTACGAGCAGTACTTC; CDR3 protein: CSVERVATYEQYF
V gene: TRBV29-1; J gene: TRBJ2-3; clone size: NA; D gene: NA; CDR3 DNA: TGCAGCGTTAGAGTCACAGATACGCAGTATTTT; CDR3 protein: CSVRVTDTQYF
V gene: TRBV28; J gene: TRBJ1-1; clone size: NA; D gene: TRBD1; CDR3 DNA: TGTGCCAGCAGTTTACTCGGACAGGGCAACACTGAAGCTTTCTTT; CDR3 protein: CASSLLGQGNTEAFF
V gene: TRBV10-3; J gene: TRBJ2-7; clone size: few; D gene: NA; CDR3 DNA: TGTGCCATCAGTGAAGGACAAGCCTACGAGCAGTACTTC; CDR3 protein: CAISEGQAYEQYF
V gene: TRBV3-1; J gene: TRBJ2-5; clone size: NA; D gene: NA; CDR3 DNA: TGTGCCAGCACCCATGGGGGGAAGGAGACCCAGTACTTC; CDR3 protein: CASTHGGKETQYF
V gene: TRBV20-1; J gene: TRBJ1-5; clone size: NA; D gene: TRBD1; CDR3 DNA: TGCAGTGCTAGAGTTGAGACAGGGGATTTATCGGGCAATCAGCCCCAGCATTTT; CDR3 protein: CSARVETGDLSGNQPQHF
V gene: TRBV6-6; J gene: TRBJ1-2; clone size: NA; D gene: TRBD1; CDR3 DNA: TGTGCCAGCAGGACTAACCCCGGGACAGGGCAATATGGCTACACCTTC; CDR3 protein: CASRTNPGTGQYGYTF
V gene: TRBV6-2/TRBV6-3; J gene: TRBJ1-1; clone size: few; D gene: NA; CDR3 DNA: TGTGCCAGCAGAGGAGACATCTACACTGAAGCTTTCTTT; CDR3 protein: CASRGDIYTEAFF
V gene: TRBV2; J gene: TRBJ2-7; clone size: NA; D gene: NA; CDR3 DNA: TGTGCCAGCAGGGCTAGGACAGAGAATTACGAGCAGTACTTC; CDR3 protein: CASRARTENYEQYF